The next 10 T cell receptor beta chains were all read from a single sample in a study of T-cell reconstitution after alpha-beta-depleted transplantation in children. Construction of the TCRbeta library involved unique molecular identifiers. MiXCR, applied by TCRdb to the PCR reads, yields one record per CDR3 protein. The repertoire holds about 440,000 distinct CDR3 sequences, with about 40% as singletons. Sample: PBMCs, taken before TCRalphabeta/CD19-depleted stem cell transplant. The receptor set was obtained from a girl aged 2 to 10 with aplastic anemia, due to receive a stem cell transplant.

The J gene is TRBJ2-7, the V gene TRBV28, with 8 bases lining up with TRBD1. Germline V gene data show CDR1 as MDHEN and CDR2 as SYDVKM. Trimming removed 5 bases from V and 2 bases from J; junction bases left unmatched: 5. This CDR3 has 14 amino acids. CDR3 region: CASSKTGDPYEQYF. CDR3 in DNA: TGTGCCAGCAGTAAGACAGGGGATCCCTACGAGCAGTACTTC.

This clonotype was picked up many times. The chain uses TRBV6-2 or TRBV6-3 and TRBJ2-7, with no clear D. Germline lookup yields CDR1 MNHEY and CDR2 SVGEGT. The germline V and J ends were trimmed by 3 bases and 1 base, with 4 bases remaining between them. This CDR3 is built from 12 residues. The CDR3 DNA follows: TGTGCCAGCAGTTATGTATCCTACGAGCAGTACTTC. Residues: CASSYVSYEQYF.

The V gene is TRBV20-1, the J gene TRBJ2-5; TRBD2 agrees at 8 bases. CDR1 DFQATT and CDR2 SNEGSKA come from the germline V gene (reference sequence). The CDR3 has 14 residues. The junction had 5 bases not matched to a gene; V was cut back by 0 bases and J by 5 bases. CDR3 coding DNA: TGCAGTGCTAGAGACGGGAGGGCCAGGGAGACCCAGTACTTC. It yields the protein CSARDGRARETQYF.

The chain carries TRBV15 and TRBJ1-1; possible D gene TRBD1, 6 bases. Trimming shortened V by 5 bases and J by 0 bases, and 16 bases separated the two germline ends. Germline CDR1 reads LNHNV; CDR2 reads YYDKDF (reference sequence). The CDR3 length is 16 residues. The CDR3 coding sequence is TGTGCCACCAGCCAAGACAGGCTTATAATGAACACTGAAGCTTTCTTT. Its protein product is CATSQDRLIMNTEAFF.

V is TRBV18 and J is TRBJ2-7; 7 bases fit TRBD2. V was pared by 2 bases and J by 6 bases, with 7 bases of the junction left unmatched. CDR1 and CDR2 from the germline V gene are KGHSH and LQKENI. The CDR3 extends over 14 amino acids. CDR3 loop: CASSPGGSLSEQYF. In nucleotides, the CDR3 is TGTGCCAGCTCACCAGGCGGGAGCCTTAGCGAGCAGTACTTC.

This clonotype was counted between two and nine times. The V gene is TRBV20-1, the J gene TRBJ1-5; D is undetermined. The germline V gene has CDR1 DFQATT and CDR2 SNEGSKA (reference sequence). The CDR3 loop spans 13 amino acids. The ends were cut back, 0 bases at V and 5 bases at J, with 8 bases in the middle. The CDR3 protein is CSARDLEDQPQHF. CDR3 coding DNA: TGCAGTGCTAGAGATCTCGAAGATCAGCCCCAGCATTTT.

The chain carries TRBV20-1 and TRBJ2-2; tentative D call: TRBD1 (5 bases). The CDR3 spans 13 residues. The V gene lost 3 bases and the J gene lost 4 bases, with 9 bases spanning the gap. Per germline, CDR1 DFQATT and CDR2 SNEGSKA (reference sequence). The CDR3 is CSARGLSTGELFF. The DNA of the CDR3 is TGCAGTGCTAGGGGGCTAAGCACCGGGGAGCTGTTTTTT.

This clonotype was observed at least ten times. V gene TRBV7-2 combines with J gene TRBJ1-5; 8 bases line up with TRBD1. Germline CDR1 is SGHTA and CDR2 is FQGNSA. The V and J ends lost 4 bases and 5 bases, in that order; junction bases with no gene match: 4. CDR3 size: 14 residues. Written as DNA, the CDR3 is TGTGCCAGCAGCTCAGACAGGGGATATCAGCCCCAGCATTTT. Amino acids: CASSSDRGYQPQHF.

This clonotype came up a few times. This rearrangement joins TRBV9 to TRBJ1-3; the D is unclear. The CDR3 runs to 16 residues. The germline gives CDR1 SGDLS, CDR2 YYNGEE. V lost 0 bases to trimming and J lost 4 bases, with 14 bases between them. This chain's CDR3 is CASSVATGRAGNTIYF. DNA for the CDR3: TGTGCCAGCAGCGTAGCTACGGGTAGGGCCGGAAACACCATATATTTT.

This clonotype was seen a few times. The chain recombines TRBV20-1 with TRBJ2-3; D may be TRBD2 (8 bases). Germline V gives CDR1 DFQATT, CDR2 SNEGSKA (reference sequence). Trimming took off 4 bases at V and 5 bases at J, with 31 bases between the two ends. The CDR3 sequence is 19 residues long. CDR3 in DNA: TGCAGTGCTATTGACAGGGAGGGACGGGGGGGTGGACCACAAGATACGCAGTATTTT. Protein product: CSAIDREGRGGGPQDTQYF.